Shown below are 14 T cell receptor beta chains from a single sample sequenced in a study of graft-versus-host responses after intestinal transplantation. No antigen is known for these receptors. Profiling relied on immunoSEQ multiplex PCR, and the TCRdb table lists in-frame clones only, not all of them. Here the sample spans about 78,000 clones, around 90% being singletons. Here the sequenced sample was unstimulated CD8+ T cells sorted from spleen or lymph node cells, taken before transplant. These receptors were collected from a human donor who was the organ donor for an intestinal transplant.

The V gene is TRBV2, the J gene TRBJ1-3; 7 nucleotides align to TRBD1. Trimming took 4 bases from V and 4 from J; bases not matched to a gene: 4. The germline gives CDR1 SNHLY, CDR2 FYNNEI. The CDR3 runs 14 residues. CDR3 nucleotide sequence: TGTGCCAGCAGTGGACAGGGAAAAGGAAACACCATATATTTT. This gives the protein CASSGQGKGNTIYF.

The rearrangement joins TRBV10-3 to TRBJ2-7; the match to TRBD1 covers 8 bases. Germline V gene data show CDR1 as ENHRY and CDR2 as SYGVKD. The CDR3 extends over 14 amino acids. The J segment lost 6 bases and the V segment lost 10 bases, leaving 14 bases of the junction unmatched. CDR3 DNA: TGTGCCACCGGGACAGGCATTTCCGATGGCGAGCAGTACGTC. Translating gives CATGTGISDGEQYV.

The CDR3 DNA is TGTGCCAGCAGACTAATCCTAATGGCCTACGATACGCAGTATTTT. Translating gives CASRLILMAYDTQYF. The V gene is TRBV27, the J gene TRBJ2-3; no reliable D call. The V gene lost 6 bases and the J gene lost 6 bases, with 19 bases spanning the gap. This CDR3 has 15 amino acids. Germline loops: CDR1 MNHEY, CDR2 SMNVEV (reference sequence).

The rearrangement links TRBV6-4 to TRBJ2-3, with a possible D match to TRBD1 (5 bases). The CDR3 loop spans 14 amino acids. V was pared by 0 bases and J by 1 base, with 5 bases between. Germline CDR1 and CDR2: MRHNA and SNTAGT. CDR3 sequence: CASSDSTGTDTQYF. For the CDR3, the DNA is TGTGCCAGCAGTGACTCGACAGGCACAGATACGCAGTATTTT.

The chain uses TRBV4-2 and TRBJ2-3; 9 bases line up with TRBD2. The V gene end was trimmed by 0 bases and the J gene end by 8 bases; junction bases not matched to a gene: 15. The CDR3 covers 18 residues. Germline CDR1 is LGHNA and CDR2 is YNFKEQ. The DNA of the CDR3 is TGTGCCAGCAGCCAAGATCCTGGAGCGGGGGGTATCTTAGTTACGCAGTATTTT. Translated: CASSQDPGAGGILVTQYF.

CDR3 nucleotide sequence: TGTGCCAGCAGAACAGGGGCATCCTATAATTCACCCCTCCACTTT. It translates to CASRTGASYNSPLHF. This chain connects TRBV28 to TRBJ1-6, with 7 bases fitting TRBD1. This CDR3 has 15 amino acids. V shed 6 bases, J shed 1 base, and the junction held 3 bases outside the gene matches. CDR1 is MDHEN and CDR2 is SYDVKM in the germline V gene.

The chain links TRBV9 to TRBJ1-2; TRBD1 aligns across 7 bases. Germline V lookup: CDR1 SGDLS, CDR2 YYNGEE. V was clipped by 0 bases and J by 2 bases; unmatched bases: 4. The CDR3 totals 15 residues. DNA for the CDR3: TGTGCCAGCAGCGTAGGACAGGGTGTAAACTATGGCTACACCTTC. Its translation is CASSVGQGVNYGYTF.

This clone was seen only once. The chain joins TRBV15 to TRBJ1-3, with unresolved D. The CDR3 totals 16 residues. V was shortened by 0 bases and J by 0 bases, with 9 bases between the two germline ends. CDR1 and CDR2 from the germline V gene are LNHNV and YYDKDF (reference sequence). As DNA, the CDR3 is TGTGCCACCAGCAGAGAACGGGGAGACTCTGGAAACACCATATATTTT. As protein: CATSRERGDSGNTIYF.

This chain uses TRBV4-2 with TRBJ1-6; tentatively, D is TRBD1 (6 bases). The germline CDR1 and CDR2 sequences are LGHNA and YNFKEQ. The CDR3 is made up of 16 amino acids. The germline V and J ends were trimmed by 4 bases and 8 bases, with 18 bases remaining between them. The CDR3 region has the DNA TGTGCCAGCAGCCGCGAGGGTCAGGGGCTATATTCACCCCTCCACTTT. This sequence encodes CASSREGQGLYSPLHF.

This chain connects TRBV2 to TRBJ1-2, with 7 nucleotides matching TRBD1. The CDR3 loop spans 15 amino acids. The germline CDR1 and CDR2 sequences are SNHLY and FYNNEI. Germline trimming cut 6 bases from V and 5 bases from J; bases unmatched to any gene: 12. CDR3 loop: CASRQNPPGQYGYTF. The CDR3 DNA reads as TGTGCCAGCAGACAAAACCCTCCGGGACAGTATGGCTACACCTTC.

This sequence joins TRBV7-9 and TRBJ1-3; TRBD1 agrees at 7 bases. J gave up 0 bases and V 5 bases, and 4 bases lay outside the gene matches. Per the germline V gene, CDR1 is SEHNR and CDR2 is FQNEAQ (reference sequence). The CDR3 covers 15 residues. In DNA form, the CDR3 reads TGTGCCAGCAGCCCACAGGGGATCTCTGGAAACACCATATATTTT. Translation gives CASSPQGISGNTIYF.

The chain has TRBV5-1 and TRBJ1-2; D is uncertain. Trimming removed 4 bases at V and 1 base at J, with 23 bases between. The CDR3 covers 18 residues. Per the germline V gene, CDR1 is SGHRS and CDR2 is YFSETQ. The chain's CDR3 is CASSLHLGTDTFNYGYTF. Here the CDR3 DNA reads TGCGCCAGCAGCCTCCATTTAGGCACAGACACTTTTAACTATGGCTACACCTTC.

This chain joins TRBV9 and TRBJ2-1; D gene unclear. Germline lookup yields CDR1 SGDLS and CDR2 YYNGEE. This CDR3 has 12 residues. The germline V and J ends were trimmed by 5 bases and 4 bases, with 7 bases remaining between them. In nucleotides, the CDR3 is TGTGCCAGCAGTAGTGGTTACAATGAGCAGTTCTTC. Its translation is CASSSGYNEQFF. Complete variable domain (other parts from reference TRBV9 and TRBJ2-1): DSGVTQTPKHLITATGQRVTLRCSPRSGDLSVYWYQQSLDQGLQFLIQYYNGEERAKGNILERFSAQQFPDLHSELNLSSLELGDSALYFCASSSGYNEQFFGPGTRLTVL.

This chain joins TRBV9 and TRBJ1-1; 7 nucleotides agree with TRBD1. V was clipped by 0 bases and J by 0 bases; unmatched bases: 8. Germline CDR1 reads SGDLS; CDR2 reads YYNGEE. This CDR3 spans 17 amino acids. For the CDR3, the DNA is TGTGCCAGCAGCGTAGGAGGGGGCTACCGCATGAACACTGAAGCTTTCTTT. Its protein product is CASSVGGGYRMNTEAFF.